This T cell receptor (beta chain) was captured by sequencing in a study of spatial heterogeneity in lung cancer. This clonotype has ten or more counts. Its antigen is as yet unknown. The study, taken as a whole, reports: Blood carried ubiquitous expanded tumor TCRs more at resection than follow-up.

TCRdb fed the 5' RACE reads into MiXCR, producing one record per CDR3 protein. The sample carries 48,000 or so distinct CDR3 sequences, less than 6% recorded once. Time point given: sample taken at primary tumor resection. Samples came from roughly 70 TRACERx patients with untreated early-stage lung cancer. Unsorted whole RNA from tumor, nontumor lung or frozen PBMC underwent sequencing. Trimming shortened V by 5 bases and J by 4 bases, and 18 bases separated the two germline ends. The CDR3 runs 15 residues. Germline V gene data show CDR1 as SGHVS and CDR2 as FQNEAQ. The chain has TRBV7-8 and TRBJ2-7, with a possible D match to TRBD2 (5 bases). The specimen was PBMCs, collected at surgery. The sequence derives from a male donor with early-stage non-small cell lung cancer. The CDR3 protein is CASSDVRTPRYEQYF. CDR3 bases: TGTGCCAGCAGCGATGTGCGGACTCCGAGATACGAGCAGTACTTC. Full variable domain (rest looked up from reference TRBV7-8 and TRBJ2-7): GAGVSQSPRYKVAKRGQDVALRCDPISGHVSLFWYQQALGQGPEFLTYFQNEAQLDKSGLPSDRFFAERPEGSVSTLKIQRTQQEDSAVYLCASSDVRTPRYEQYFGPGTRLTVT.